One sample yielded the 13 T cell receptor beta chains listed below, sequenced in a study of T cell responses to AZD1222 COVID-19 vaccine. Profiled with immunoSEQ multiplex PCR; TCRdb holds only in-frame clones, not every one. Of tens of thousands of clones listed, roughly 80% are singletons. The material sequenced was peripheral blood, taken on day 0 of AZD1222 vaccination. Receptor source: an adult in good health.

The chain couples TRBV7-2 to TRBJ1-3; the D gene is possibly TRBD1 (6 bases). CDR3 length: 16 amino acids. The V end lost 2 bases, the J end lost 4 bases, and 15 bases lay between the germline ends. Per the germline V gene, CDR1 is SGHTA and CDR2 is FQGNSA. CDR3 amino acids: CASSLLLQGTGNTIYF. DNA for the CDR3: TGTGCCAGCAGCTTACTTTTACAGGGAACCGGAAACACCATATATTTT.

The CDR3 loop is CASSLEGGTNEKLFF. The DNA for the CDR3 is TGCGCCAGCAGCTTGGAGGGTGGAACTAATGAAAAACTGTTTTTT. V usage is TRBV5-1 and J usage is TRBJ1-4; D is undetermined. This CDR3 is built from 15 residues. The germline V gene has CDR1 SGHRS and CDR2 YFSETQ. V was clipped by 0 bases and J by 1 base, with 7 bases between them.

The chain combines TRBV12-5 with TRBJ2-7, with TRBD1 matching 8 bases. V was clipped by 7 bases and J by 3 bases; unmatched bases: 8. CDR3 size: 14 residues. Germline CDR1 and CDR2: LGHNT and FRNRAP. The CDR3: CASARTGSIYEQYF. In nucleotides, the CDR3 is TGTGCTAGTGCCCGGACAGGGTCAATCTACGAGCAGTACTTC. The full variable domain, completed using reference TRBV12-5 and TRBJ2-7, is DARVTQTPRHKVTEMGQEVTMRCQPILGHNTVFWYRQTMMQGLELLAYFRNRAPLDDSGMPKDRFSAEMPDATLATLKIQPSEPRDSAVYFCASARTGSIYEQYFGPGTRLTVT.

The chain uses TRBV9 and TRBJ1-2; D is ambiguous. The germline CDR1 and CDR2 sequences are SGDLS and YYNGEE. CDR3 length equals 15 residues. With 0 bases removed from V and 5 bases from J, the gap between germline ends came to 14 bases. In DNA form, the CDR3 reads TGTGCCAGCAGCGTAGATGGTACGCCGCTTTATGGCTACACCTTC. Its protein product is CASSVDGTPLYGYTF.

The chain recombines TRBV27 with TRBJ2-1; 7 positions match TRBD2. Germline lookup yields CDR1 MNHEY and CDR2 SMNVEV (reference sequence). V shed 7 bases and J 3 bases; nucleotides not matched to a gene: 12. This CDR3 is 16 amino acids long. The DNA for the CDR3 is TGTGCCAGCACCCAAAGGGCGGGGGAGATCTACAATGAGCAGTTCTTC. Translating it yields CASTQRAGEIYNEQFF.

The CDR3 DNA is TGTGCCAGCAGTTTAGGGCAGGGGTACGGCTACACCTTC. Its protein product is CASSLGQGYGYTF. The V and J genes are TRBV28 and TRBJ1-2, with D perhaps matching TRBD1 (6 bases). The CDR3 runs to 13 residues. V lost 2 bases, J lost 8 bases, and 12 bases lay in between. Germline CDR1 and CDR2: MDHEN and SYDVKM.

The rearrangement links TRBV4-1 to TRBJ1-2; D is unresolved. Germline assignment: CDR1 MGHRA and CDR2 YSYEKL. V was clipped by 0 bases and J by 3 bases, with 11 bases between them. CDR3 length: 15 amino acids. The CDR3 loop reads CASSQDSGRYYGYTF. DNA for the CDR3: TGCGCCAGCAGCCAAGATTCCGGCCGGTACTATGGCTACACCTTC.

This clone was observed a few times. CDR3 protein: CASSLEVGTEAFF. CDR3 coding DNA: TGTGCCAGCAGCTTAGAGGTGGGGACTGAAGCTTTCTTT. V and J are TRBV13 and TRBJ1-1; D remains unclear. Trimming removed 1 base at V and 5 bases at J, with 8 bases between. Germline V gene data show CDR1 as PRHDT and CDR2 as FYEKMQ (reference sequence). The CDR3 contains 13 residues. Filled out from reference TRBV13 and TRBJ1-1, the complete variable domain reads AAGVIQSPRHLIKEKRETATLKCYPIPRHDTVYWYQQGPGQDPQFLISFYEKMQSDKGSIPDRFSAQQFSDYHSELNMSSLELGDSALYFCASSLEVGTEAFFGQGTRLTVV.

DNA for the CDR3: TGTGCCAGCAGCCACGTTGGGACAGGGCGCTCCTACGAGCAGTACTTC. Protein product: CASSHVGTGRSYEQYF. The V gene is TRBV3-1 (or the pseudogene TRBV3-2), the J gene TRBJ2-7; 9 bases are shared with TRBD1. Germline CDR1 reads LGHDT; CDR2 reads YNNKEL (reference sequence). The CDR3 loop spans 16 amino acids. Trimming removed 3 bases from V and 0 bases from J; junction bases left unmatched: 6.

The chain recombines TRBV4-1 with TRBJ2-2, with D hard to call. Germline lookup yields CDR1 MGHRA and CDR2 YSYEKL. This CDR3 region has 15 residues. Between the trimmed V and J ends, which lost 0 bases and 0 bases, there was a span of 5 bases. CDR3 residues: CASSQDTANTGELFF. CDR3 DNA: TGCGCCAGCAGCCAAGACACCGCGAACACCGGGGAGCTGTTTTTT.

This clone was detected only once. This chain links TRBV9 with TRBJ2-5; D ambiguous. Germline V gene data show CDR1 as SGDLS and CDR2 as YYNGEE. This CDR3 comprises 15 residues. Trimming shortened V by 3 bases and J by 4 bases, and 16 bases separated the two germline ends. CDR3 nucleotide sequence: TGTGCCAGCAGCGCCACACCTCCCCATGGAGAGACCCAGTACTTC. It yields the protein CASSATPPHGETQYF.

This clone was observed a few times. V and J are TRBV19 and TRBJ2-1; 7 positions match TRBD1. Germline lookup yields CDR1 LNHDA and CDR2 SQIVND (reference sequence). This CDR3 spans 17 amino acids. The J segment lost 0 bases and the V segment lost 1 base, leaving 6 bases of the junction unmatched. DNA for the CDR3: TGTGCCAGTAGTATAGTCACAGGGGTGGGCTCCTACAATGAGCAGTTCTTC. This gives the protein CASSIVTGVGSYNEQFF.

V usage is TRBV21-1 and J usage is TRBJ1-2; whether TRBD1, the table's D call, matches the DNA was not checked. TRBV21-1 is labeled a pseudogene. This CDR3 is built from 16 residues. The CDR3 loop reads CASSNAVDRGSRGYTF. As DNA, the CDR3 is TGTGCCAGCAGCAACGCGGTTGACAGGGGAAGTAGGGGCTACACCTTC.